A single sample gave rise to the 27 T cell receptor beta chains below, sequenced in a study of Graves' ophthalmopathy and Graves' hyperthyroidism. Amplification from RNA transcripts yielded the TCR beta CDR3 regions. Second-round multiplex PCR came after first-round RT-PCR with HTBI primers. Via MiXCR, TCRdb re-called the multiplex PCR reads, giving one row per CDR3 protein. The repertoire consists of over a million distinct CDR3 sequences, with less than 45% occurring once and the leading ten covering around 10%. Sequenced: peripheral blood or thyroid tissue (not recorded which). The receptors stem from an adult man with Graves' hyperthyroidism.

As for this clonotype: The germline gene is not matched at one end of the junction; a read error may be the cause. Here the CDR3 DNA reads TGTGGCAGCAGTGTCGCTAGATTAGAAAAACTGTTTTTT. This codes for CGSSVARLEKLFF. The chain recombines TRBV2 with TRBJ1-4; D remains ambiguous. Germline V gives CDR1 SNHLY, CDR2 FYNNEI. CDR3 size: 13 residues.

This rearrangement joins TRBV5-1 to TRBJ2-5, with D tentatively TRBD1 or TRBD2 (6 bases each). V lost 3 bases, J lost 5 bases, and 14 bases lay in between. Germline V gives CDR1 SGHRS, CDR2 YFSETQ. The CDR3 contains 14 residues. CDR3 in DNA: TGCGCCAGCAGCTATTGGGGGGCGGGCGAGACCCAGTACTTC. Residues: CASSYWGAGETQYF.

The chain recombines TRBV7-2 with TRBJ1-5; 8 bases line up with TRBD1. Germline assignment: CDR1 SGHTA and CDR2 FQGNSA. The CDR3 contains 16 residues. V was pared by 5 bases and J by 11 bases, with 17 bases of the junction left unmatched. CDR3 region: CASSPEDRESGETQHF. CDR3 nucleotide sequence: TGTGCCAGCAGCCCGGAGGACAGGGAGAGCGGTGAGACCCAGCATTTT.

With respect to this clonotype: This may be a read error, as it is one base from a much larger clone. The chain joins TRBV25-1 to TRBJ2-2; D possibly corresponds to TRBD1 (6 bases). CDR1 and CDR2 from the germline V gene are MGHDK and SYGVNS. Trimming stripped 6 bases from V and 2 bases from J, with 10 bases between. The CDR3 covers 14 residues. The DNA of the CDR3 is TGTGCCAGCAGAAAGGGACAAAACACCGGGGAGCTGTTTTTT. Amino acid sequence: CASRKGQNTGELFF.

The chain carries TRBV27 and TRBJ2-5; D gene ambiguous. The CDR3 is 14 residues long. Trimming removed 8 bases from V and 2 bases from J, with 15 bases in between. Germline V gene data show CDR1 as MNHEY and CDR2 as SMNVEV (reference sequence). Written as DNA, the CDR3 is TGTGCCAGCGCATTAGGGCTTTCTCAAGAGACCCAGTACTTC. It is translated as CASALGLSQETQYF.

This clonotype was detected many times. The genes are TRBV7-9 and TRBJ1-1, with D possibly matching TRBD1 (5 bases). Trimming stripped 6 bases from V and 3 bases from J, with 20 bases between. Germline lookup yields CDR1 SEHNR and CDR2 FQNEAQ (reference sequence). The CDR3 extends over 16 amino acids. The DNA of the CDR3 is TGTGCCAGCAGTCCCATCGTAGAGGGGTTGGACACTGAAGCTTTCTTT. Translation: CASSPIVEGLDTEAFF.

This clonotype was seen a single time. For the CDR3, the DNA is TGCAGCGCTAAAGGGGGCGCGAGCTCTGGAAACACCATATATTTT. This encodes CSAKGGASSGNTIYF. V is TRBV29-1 and J is TRBJ1-3; 7 nucleotides agree with TRBD1. After removal of 7 bases from V and 0 bases from J, the junction contained 9 bases not matched to a gene. The germline V gene has CDR1 SQVTM and CDR2 ANQGSEA. This CDR3 comprises 15 residues.

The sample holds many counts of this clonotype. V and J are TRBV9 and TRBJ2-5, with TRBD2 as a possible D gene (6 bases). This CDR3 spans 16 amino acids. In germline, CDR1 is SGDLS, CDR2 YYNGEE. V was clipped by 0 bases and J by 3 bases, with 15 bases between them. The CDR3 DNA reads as TGTGCCAGCAGCGTAGCTGGGGGAGGCTTAAAAGAGACCCAGTACTTC. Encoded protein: CASSVAGGGLKETQYF.

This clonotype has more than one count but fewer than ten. The CDR3 here is CAISEFTDTQYF. The CDR3 region has the DNA TGTGCCATCAGTGAGTTCACAGATACGCAGTATTTT. The V call is TRBV10-3, the J call TRBJ2-3; D ambiguous. Germline V gives CDR1 ENHRY, CDR2 SYGVKD. The CDR3 contains 12 residues. With 1 base removed from V and 2 bases from J, the gap between germline ends came to 1 base.

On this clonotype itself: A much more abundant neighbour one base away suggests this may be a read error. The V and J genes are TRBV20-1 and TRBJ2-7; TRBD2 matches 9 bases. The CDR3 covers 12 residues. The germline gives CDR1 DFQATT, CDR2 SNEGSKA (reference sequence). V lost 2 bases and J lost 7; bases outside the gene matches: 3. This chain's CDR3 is CSARRGLAEQYF. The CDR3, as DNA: TGCAGTGCTAGAAGGGGACTAGCTGAGCAGTACTTC.

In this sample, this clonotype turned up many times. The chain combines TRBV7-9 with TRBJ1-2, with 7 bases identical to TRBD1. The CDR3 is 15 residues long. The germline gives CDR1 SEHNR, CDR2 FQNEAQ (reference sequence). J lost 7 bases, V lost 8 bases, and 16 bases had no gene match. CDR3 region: CASDPAGDRATGYTF. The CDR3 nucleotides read TGTGCCAGCGATCCAGCCGGTGACAGGGCGACTGGCTACACCTTC.

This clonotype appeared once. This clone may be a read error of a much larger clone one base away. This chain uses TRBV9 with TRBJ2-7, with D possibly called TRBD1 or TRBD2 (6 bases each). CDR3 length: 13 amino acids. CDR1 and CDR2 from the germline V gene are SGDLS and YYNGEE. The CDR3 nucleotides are TGTGCCGGCAGCGTAGCGGCAGGGGACGAGCAGTACTTC. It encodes CAGSVAAGDEQYF.

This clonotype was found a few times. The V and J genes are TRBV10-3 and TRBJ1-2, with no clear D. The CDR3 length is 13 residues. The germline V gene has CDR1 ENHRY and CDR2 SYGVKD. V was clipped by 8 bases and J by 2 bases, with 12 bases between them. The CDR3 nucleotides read TGTGCCATCCTGACTGCTGGAAACTATGGCTACACCTTC. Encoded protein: CAILTAGNYGYTF.

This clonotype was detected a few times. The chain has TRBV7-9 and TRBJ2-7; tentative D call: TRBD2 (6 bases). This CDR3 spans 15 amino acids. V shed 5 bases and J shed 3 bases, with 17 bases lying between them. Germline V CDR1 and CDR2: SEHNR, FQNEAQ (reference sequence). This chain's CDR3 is CASSDRDLGFYEQYF. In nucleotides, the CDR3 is TGTGCCAGCAGCGACCGGGACTTAGGGTTCTACGAGCAGTACTTC.

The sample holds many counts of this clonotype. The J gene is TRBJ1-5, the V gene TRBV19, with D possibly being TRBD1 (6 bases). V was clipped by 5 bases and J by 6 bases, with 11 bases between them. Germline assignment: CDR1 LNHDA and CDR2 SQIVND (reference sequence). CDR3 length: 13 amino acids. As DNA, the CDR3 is TGTGCCAGTAGTCCAGGACAGCTTCAGCCCCAGCATTTT. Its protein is CASSPGQLQPQHF. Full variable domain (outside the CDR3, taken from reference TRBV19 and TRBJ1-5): DGGITQSPKYLFRKEGQNVTLSCEQNLNHDAMYWYRQDPGQGLRLIYYSQIVNDFQKGDIAEGYSVSREKKESFPLTVTSAQKNPTAFYLCASSPGQLQPQHFGDGTRLSIL.

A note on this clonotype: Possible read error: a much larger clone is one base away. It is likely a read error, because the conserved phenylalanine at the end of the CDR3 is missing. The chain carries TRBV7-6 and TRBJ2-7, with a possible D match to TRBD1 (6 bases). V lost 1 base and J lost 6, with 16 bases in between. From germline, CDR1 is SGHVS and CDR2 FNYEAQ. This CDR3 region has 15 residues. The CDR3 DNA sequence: TGTGCCAGCAGCTTAGGAGACAGGTCTGGTAGCGAGCAGTACCTC. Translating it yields CASSLGDRSGSEQYL.

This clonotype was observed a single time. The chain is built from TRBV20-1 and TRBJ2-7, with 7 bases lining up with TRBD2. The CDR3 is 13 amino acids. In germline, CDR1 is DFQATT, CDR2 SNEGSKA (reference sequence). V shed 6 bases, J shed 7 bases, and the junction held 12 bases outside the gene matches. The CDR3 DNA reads TGCAGTGCGGGGGACCGAGCGGGGTGGGAGCAGTACTTC. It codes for CSAGDRAGWEQYF.

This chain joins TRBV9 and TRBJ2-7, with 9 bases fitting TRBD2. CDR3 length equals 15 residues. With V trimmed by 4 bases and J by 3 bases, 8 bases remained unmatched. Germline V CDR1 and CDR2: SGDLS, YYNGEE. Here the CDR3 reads CASSPTSGSVYEQYF. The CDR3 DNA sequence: TGTGCCAGCAGCCCGACTAGCGGCTCCGTCTACGAGCAGTACTTC.

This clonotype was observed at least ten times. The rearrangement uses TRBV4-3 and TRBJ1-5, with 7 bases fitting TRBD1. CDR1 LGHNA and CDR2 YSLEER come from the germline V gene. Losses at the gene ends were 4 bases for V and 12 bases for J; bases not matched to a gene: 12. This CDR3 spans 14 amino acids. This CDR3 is CASSPDRSHLLQHF. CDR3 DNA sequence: TGCGCCAGCAGCCCGGACAGGAGCCATCTACTCCAGCATTTT.

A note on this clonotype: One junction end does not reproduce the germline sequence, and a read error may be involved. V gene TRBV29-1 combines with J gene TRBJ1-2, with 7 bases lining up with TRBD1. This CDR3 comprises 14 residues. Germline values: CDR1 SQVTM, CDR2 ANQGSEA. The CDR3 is CSIDREMGRGGYTF. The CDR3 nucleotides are TGCAGCATTGACAGGGAAATGGGGAGGGGTGGCTACACCTTC.

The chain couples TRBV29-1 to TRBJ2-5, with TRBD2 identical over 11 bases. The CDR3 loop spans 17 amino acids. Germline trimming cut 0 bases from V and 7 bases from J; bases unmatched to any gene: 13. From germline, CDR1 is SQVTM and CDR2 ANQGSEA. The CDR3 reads CSVEDLGRTSGRGTQYF. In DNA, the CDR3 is TGCAGCGTTGAAGATCTCGGGCGAACTAGCGGGAGAGGGACCCAGTACTTC.

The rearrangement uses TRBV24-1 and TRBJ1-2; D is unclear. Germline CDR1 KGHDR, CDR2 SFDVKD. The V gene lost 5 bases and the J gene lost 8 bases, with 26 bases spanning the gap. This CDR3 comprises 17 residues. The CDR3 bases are TGTGCCACCAGTGCCACCTTGGGCCGGGGAGCGATGGAAGGCTACACCTTC. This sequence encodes CATSATLGRGAMEGYTF.

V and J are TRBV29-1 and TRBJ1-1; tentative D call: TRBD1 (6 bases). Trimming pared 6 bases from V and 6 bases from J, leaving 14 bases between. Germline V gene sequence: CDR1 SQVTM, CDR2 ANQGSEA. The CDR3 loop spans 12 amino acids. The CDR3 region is CSVSSGEPEAFF. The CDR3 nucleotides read TGCAGCGTCTCGTCAGGGGAACCTGAAGCTTTCTTT.

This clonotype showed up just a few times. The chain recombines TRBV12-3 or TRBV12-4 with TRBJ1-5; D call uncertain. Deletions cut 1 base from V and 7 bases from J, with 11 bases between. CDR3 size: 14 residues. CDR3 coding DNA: TGTGCCAGCAGTTTAGGGCAGATCAGCCAGCCCCAGCATTTT. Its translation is CASSLGQISQPQHF.

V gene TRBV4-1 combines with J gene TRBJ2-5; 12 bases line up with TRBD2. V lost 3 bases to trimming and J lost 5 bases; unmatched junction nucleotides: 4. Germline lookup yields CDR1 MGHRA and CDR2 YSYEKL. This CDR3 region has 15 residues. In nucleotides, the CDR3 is TGCGCCAGCAGCCACGGACTAGCGGGGACGGAGACCCAGTACTTC. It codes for CASSHGLAGTETQYF.

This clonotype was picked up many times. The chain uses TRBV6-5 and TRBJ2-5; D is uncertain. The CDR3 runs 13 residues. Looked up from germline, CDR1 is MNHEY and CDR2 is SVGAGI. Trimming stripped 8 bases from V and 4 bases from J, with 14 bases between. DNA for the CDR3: TGTGCCAGCGGTGAGGACCCTCCAGAGACCCAGTACTTC. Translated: CASGEDPPETQYF.

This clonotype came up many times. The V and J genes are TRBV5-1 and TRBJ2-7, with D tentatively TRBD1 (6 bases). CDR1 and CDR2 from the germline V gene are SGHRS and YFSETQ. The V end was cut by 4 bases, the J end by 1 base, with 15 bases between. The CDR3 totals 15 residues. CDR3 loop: CASSLPGHPSYEQYF. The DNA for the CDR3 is TGCGCCAGCAGCCTCCCGGGACACCCGTCCTACGAGCAGTACTTC.